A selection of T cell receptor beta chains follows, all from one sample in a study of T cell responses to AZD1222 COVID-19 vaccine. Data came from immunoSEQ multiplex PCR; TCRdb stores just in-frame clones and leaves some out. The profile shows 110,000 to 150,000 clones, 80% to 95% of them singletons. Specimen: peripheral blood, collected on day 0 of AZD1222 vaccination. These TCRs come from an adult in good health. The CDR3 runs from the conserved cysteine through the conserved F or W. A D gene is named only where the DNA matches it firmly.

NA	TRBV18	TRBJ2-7	CASSPIGLHREQYF
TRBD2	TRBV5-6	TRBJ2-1	CASSTRTSGPRYEQFF
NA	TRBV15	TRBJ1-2	CATSRDRTAIYGYTF
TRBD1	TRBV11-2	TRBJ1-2	CASSLPGGASHYGYTF
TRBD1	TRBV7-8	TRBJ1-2	CASSRGQGIGGYTF
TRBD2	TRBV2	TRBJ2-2	CASSEVLAGTGELFF
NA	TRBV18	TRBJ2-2	CASMGLNTGELFF
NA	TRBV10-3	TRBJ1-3	CAISPGNTIYF
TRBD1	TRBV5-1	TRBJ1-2	CASSPRQGAGYGYTF
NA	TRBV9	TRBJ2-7	CASSYGAQSSYEQYF